A selection of T cell receptor beta chains follows, all from one sample in a study of cytomegalovirus exposure and HLA in healthy donors. The protocol was immunoSEQ multiplex PCR, while the TCRdb copy is restricted to in-frame clones and leaves out a portion. The profile shows 90,000 to 150,000 clones, 63% of them singletons. Input material: PBMCs. These TCRs come from a man aged 40-49 years in good health and CMV-seropositive. The CDR3 runs from the conserved cysteine through the conserved F or W. D genes are given only for firm matches. Rows give clone size only sometimes, using once, few, many, or a class for an expanded clone.

j_gene | d_gene | len | abundance | v_gene | CDR3aa | CDR3nt
TRBJ1-1 | TRBD1 | 14 | few | TRBV28 | CASSGQGGRTEAFF | TGTGCCAGCAGTGGACAGGGAGGGAGGACTGAAGCTTTCTTT
TRBJ2-7 | TRBD2 | 16 | few | TRBV10-3 | CAIRGLAGQSSYEQYF | TGTGCCATCAGGGGACTAGCGGGCCAGAGCTCCTACGAGCAGTACTTC
TRBJ1-1 | . | 15 | . | TRBV21-1 | CASSNYQAQNTEAFF | TGCGCCAGCAGCAATTACCAGGCACAAAACACTGAAGCTTTCTTT
TRBJ1-1 | TRBD1 | 15 | few | TRBV9 | CASSVDRGEYTEAFF | TGTGCCAGCAGCGTTGACAGGGGGGAGTACACTGAAGCTTTCTTT
TRBJ1-1 | TRBD1 | 15 | . | TRBV5-6 | CASSNTGGGDTEAFF | TGTGCCAGCAGTAACACAGGGGGAGGTGACACTGAAGCTTTCTTT
TRBJ2-1 | . | 14 | . | TRBV28 | CASRSPLPSHEQFF | TGTGCCAGCAGGAGTCCACTTCCTAGCCATGAGCAGTTCTTC
TRBJ1-5 | . | 15 | . | TRBV19 | CASSILESSNQPQHF | TGTGCCAGTAGTATATTGGAGTCTAGCAATCAGCCCCAGCATTTT
TRBJ2-7 | TRBD2 | 13 | . | TRBV10-3 | CASRGLADYEQYF | TGTGCCAGTAGGGGACTAGCGGACTACGAGCAGTACTTC
TRBJ1-2 | . | 12 | . | TRBV29-1 | CSDRGPTGGYTF | TGCAGCGACCGCGGGCCTACCGGAGGCTACACCTTC
TRBJ1-5 | TRBD1 | 15 | . | TRBV7-2 | CASSFGQGNNQPQHF | TGTGCCAGCAGCTTTGGACAGGGTAACAATCAGCCCCAGCATTTT